This is a list of T cell receptor beta chains from one sample in a study of radiation and T cells in renal cell carcinoma. Data came from immunoSEQ multiplex PCR; TCRdb stores just in-frame clones and leaves some out. The sample has about 83,000 clones; approximately 82% are singletons. The material sequenced was blood, taken from a patient whose treatment included radiotherapy and nephrectomy. Receptors originate from a woman aged 60-70 years with renal cell carcinoma. Both conserved end residues are part of each CDR3. Fields, in order: V gene, clone size, J gene, D gene, CDR3 protein, CDR3 DNA. A D gene is named only where the DNA matches it firmly. Clone size is stated in some rows and not others, as once, few, many or a class when expanded.

v_gene: TRBV6-5; abundance: .; j_gene: TRBJ1-5; d_gene: .; CDR3aa: CASRTLDSNQPQHF; CDR3nt: TGTGCCAGCAGGACGTTAGATAGCAATCAGCCCCAGCATTTT
v_gene: TRBV7-2; abundance: .; j_gene: TRBJ1-2; d_gene: .; CDR3aa: CASSETGLYGYTF; CDR3nt: TGTGCCAGCAGCGAAACAGGGTTGTATGGCTACACCTTC
v_gene: TRBV5-6; abundance: .; j_gene: TRBJ2-2; d_gene: .; CDR3aa: CASSPLYTGELFF; CDR3nt: TGTGCCAGCAGCCCCCTTTACACCGGGGAGCTGTTTTTT
v_gene: TRBV7-9; abundance: .; j_gene: TRBJ2-3; d_gene: .; CDR3aa: CASSRGAGSTDTQYF; CDR3nt: TGTGCCAGCAGCCGCGGTGCGGGGAGCACAGATACGCAGTATTTT
v_gene: TRBV5-1; abundance: .; j_gene: TRBJ2-1; d_gene: .; CDR3aa: CASSFKGDEQFF; CDR3nt: TGCGCCAGCAGCTTTAAGGGAGATGAGCAGTTCTTC
v_gene: TRBV18; abundance: .; j_gene: TRBJ2-7; d_gene: TRBD1; CDR3aa: CASSPGQGAYEQYF; CDR3nt: TGTGCCAGCTCACCGGGACAGGGGGCCTACGAGCAGTACTTC
v_gene: TRBV2; abundance: .; j_gene: TRBJ2-2; d_gene: .; CDR3aa: CASSEALRSPGELFF; CDR3nt: TGTGCCAGCAGTGAAGCGCTTCGAAGTCCCGGGGAGCTGTTTTTT
v_gene: TRBV7-2; abundance: few; j_gene: TRBJ1-1; d_gene: TRBD1; CDR3aa: CASSPQGFDTEAFF; CDR3nt: TGTGCCAGCAGCCCACAGGGGTTCGACACTGAAGCTTTCTTT
v_gene: TRBV30; abundance: .; j_gene: TRBJ1-2; d_gene: .; CDR3aa: CLGRVLGYTF; CDR3nt: TGTCTGGGCAGGGTATTAGGCTACACCTTC
v_gene: TRBV6-6; abundance: .; j_gene: TRBJ1-3; d_gene: .; CDR3aa: CASTLEEGNTIYF; CDR3nt: TGTGCCAGCACCCTGGAGGAGGGAAACACCATATATTTT
v_gene: TRBV7-2; abundance: .; j_gene: TRBJ2-7; d_gene: .; CDR3aa: CASSLSGLSYEQYF; CDR3nt: TGTGCCAGCAGCTTATCAGGGCTCTCCTACGAGCAGTACTTC
v_gene: TRBV9; abundance: .; j_gene: TRBJ2-7; d_gene: TRBD2; CDR3aa: CASSVAGGPYEQYF; CDR3nt: TGTGCCAGCAGCGTAGCGGGGGGGCCCTACGAGCAGTACTTC
v_gene: TRBV6-5; abundance: .; j_gene: TRBJ1-4; d_gene: .; CDR3aa: CASSYRGPSEKLFF; CDR3nt: TGTGCCAGCAGTTACAGGGGCCCGAGCGAAAAACTGTTTTTT
v_gene: TRBV4-1; abundance: few; j_gene: TRBJ1-5; d_gene: .; CDR3aa: CASSQDRNQPQHF; CDR3nt: TGCGCCAGCAGCCAAGACCGTAATCAGCCCCAGCATTTT
v_gene: TRBV30; abundance: .; j_gene: TRBJ1-4; d_gene: .; CDR3aa: CAWSVGGGDGEKLFF; CDR3nt: TGTGCCTGGAGTGTTGGCGGGGGGGATGGTGAAAAACTGTTTTTT
v_gene: TRBV23-1; abundance: .; j_gene: TRBJ1-5; d_gene: .; CDR3aa: CASSQSFSGEEYSNQPQHF; CDR3nt: TGCGCCAGCAGTCAATCGTTTTCGGGGGAGGAATATAGCAATCAGCCCCAGCATTTT
v_gene: TRBV19; abundance: .; j_gene: TRBJ1-1; d_gene: .; CDR3aa: CASSAARDTEAFF; CDR3nt: TGTGCCAGTAGTGCCGCCAGGGACACTGAAGCTTTCTTT
v_gene: TRBV5-6; abundance: few; j_gene: TRBJ1-4; d_gene: .; CDR3aa: CASSPNTGEKLFF; CDR3nt: TGTGCCAGCAGCCCGAACACGGGGGAAAAACTGTTTTTT
v_gene: TRBV7-8; abundance: .; j_gene: TRBJ2-2; d_gene: .; CDR3aa: CASSLPRRLSPTGELFF; CDR3nt: TGTGCCAGCAGCTTACCCCGTAGACTAAGTCCCACCGGGGAGCTGTTTTTT
v_gene: TRBV7-3; abundance: .; j_gene: TRBJ2-2; d_gene: TRBD2; CDR3aa: CASSSLRAGDTGELFF; CDR3nt: TGTGCCAGCAGCTCGTTAAGAGCGGGGGACACCGGGGAGCTGTTTTTT
v_gene: TRBV6-1; abundance: .; j_gene: TRBJ1-2; d_gene: TRBD1; CDR3aa: CASMQGASYTF; CDR3nt: TGTGCCAGCATGCAGGGGGCGAGCTACACCTTC
v_gene: TRBV19; abundance: once; j_gene: TRBJ1-5; d_gene: .; CDR3aa: CASSIAHLGGRWQPQHF; CDR3nt: TGTGCCAGTAGTATAGCTCATTTGGGGGGGCGATGGCAGCCCCAGCATTTT
v_gene: TRBV6-5; abundance: .; j_gene: TRBJ1-6; d_gene: TRBD1; CDR3aa: CASSSSGTGVGSPLHF; CDR3nt: TGTGCCAGCAGTTCCTCTGGGACAGGGGTGGGCTCACCCCTCCACTTT
v_gene: TRBV5-6; abundance: .; j_gene: TRBJ1-2; d_gene: .; CDR3aa: CASSYIYGYTF; CDR3nt: TGTGCCAGCAGCTACATCTATGGCTACACCTTC
v_gene: TRBV6-5; abundance: .; j_gene: TRBJ1-5; d_gene: TRBD1; CDR3aa: CASSYTAGGQPQHF; CDR3nt: TGTGCCAGCAGTTACACGGCAGGGGGTCAGCCCCAGCATTTT
v_gene: TRBV9; abundance: .; j_gene: TRBJ1-1; d_gene: .; CDR3aa: CASSVVEGNTEAFF; CDR3nt: TGTGCCAGCAGCGTAGTCGAGGGGAACACTGAAGCTTTCTTT